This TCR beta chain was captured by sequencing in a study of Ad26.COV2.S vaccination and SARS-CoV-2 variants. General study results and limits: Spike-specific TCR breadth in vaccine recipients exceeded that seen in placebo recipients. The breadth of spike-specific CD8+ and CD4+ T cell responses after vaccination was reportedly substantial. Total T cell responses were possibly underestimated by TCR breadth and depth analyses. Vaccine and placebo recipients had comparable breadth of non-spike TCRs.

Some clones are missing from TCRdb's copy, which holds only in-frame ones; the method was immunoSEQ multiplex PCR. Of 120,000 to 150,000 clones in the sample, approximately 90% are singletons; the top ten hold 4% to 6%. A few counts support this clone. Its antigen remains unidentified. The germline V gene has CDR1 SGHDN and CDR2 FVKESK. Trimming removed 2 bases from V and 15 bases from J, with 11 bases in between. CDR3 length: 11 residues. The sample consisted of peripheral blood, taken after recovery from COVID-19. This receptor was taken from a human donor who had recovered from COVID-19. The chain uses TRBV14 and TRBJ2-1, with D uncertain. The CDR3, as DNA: TGTGCCAGCAGCCAATCATCGGTGCGGTTCTTC. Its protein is CASSQSSVRFF.